Each of the 5 T cell receptor beta chains below was sequenced from the same sample in a study of control samples from healthy donors and cancer patients (dated by TCRdb to about 2020). The method behind the library was the immunoSEQ multiplex PCR assay. Sourced from immuneACCESS, this table was stored by TCRdb with only in-frame sequences that have V and J called. A share of the clones is absent; for the studies checked, an unresolved V gene accounts for under half, and the remainder has no known explanation. The sample table holds around 95,000 clones, of which around four fifths were seen once. Of the sample, approximately 19% falls within the top ten clones. Sequenced sample: blood. These TCRs come from a young man in good health.

The chain carries TRBV2 and TRBJ1-5; 8 bases agree with TRBD1. Trimming at V came to 6 bases and at J to 7 bases, leaving 11 bases not matched to a gene. The CDR3 loop spans 15 amino acids. Germline lookup yields CDR1 SNHLY and CDR2 FYNNEI. CDR3 region: CASRPMTGAGQPQHF. The CDR3 DNA is TGTGCCAGCAGGCCCATGACAGGGGCGGGACAGCCCCAGCATTTT.

This chain connects TRBV2 to TRBJ1-4; 9 nucleotides align to TRBD1. Trimming removed 3 bases from V and 4 bases from J; junction bases left unmatched: 6. Germline-derived CDR1 and CDR2 are SNHLY and FYNNEI. The CDR3 contains 16 residues. As DNA, the CDR3 is TGTGCCAGCAGTGATGGGGGACAGGGACGTAATGAAAAACTGTTTTTT. Translation gives CASSDGGQGRNEKLFF.

This clone has just one count. The rearrangement uses TRBV6-2 or TRBV6-3 and TRBJ2-4; 8 bases fit TRBD2. The CDR3 totals 15 residues. CDR1 is MNHEY and CDR2 is SVGEGT in the germline V gene. V lost 5 bases, J lost 8 bases, and 11 bases stayed unmatched. CDR3: CASSPSGLVRDIQYF. In nucleotides, the CDR3 is TGTGCCAGCAGTCCCTCGGGACTAGTAAGGGACATTCAGTACTTC.

This clone was observed once. The chain uses TRBV6-5 and TRBJ2-3, with D maybe TRBD2 (5 bases). Germline V gene data show CDR1 as MNHEY and CDR2 as SVGAGI. V was pared by 0 bases and J by 5 bases, with 15 bases between. CDR3 size: 16 residues. DNA for the CDR3: TGTGCCAGCAGTTACTCGAAGTTGAGGGTTCAAGATACGCAGTATTTT. Residues: CASSYSKLRVQDTQYF.

This chain links TRBV27 with TRBJ1-1; possible D gene TRBD1, 5 bases. Germline assignment: CDR1 MNHEY and CDR2 SMNVEV (reference sequence). Trimming pared 4 bases from V and 1 base from J, leaving 13 bases between. This CDR3 comprises 15 residues. The CDR3 nucleotides read TGTGCCAGCAGTTCCCGGGGGGATTGGAACACTGAAGCTTTCTTT. Residues: CASSSRGDWNTEAFF.